This TCR beta chain was recorded in a study of T cells in Graves' hyperthyroidism and ophthalmopathy. Study-level points and caveats: Blood shared most expanded thyroid clonotypes above 0.001. Median prediction lead before ophthalmopathy onset was about 6.3 months with the model.

This blood was taken when hyperthyroidism was first diagnosed, before any ophthalmopathy symptoms existed. Amplification yielded TCR beta CDR3 regions, with RNA transcripts as the source. A set of HTBI primers served as the primers for a first-round RT-PCR of the TCR CDR3. TCRdb re-analysed the multiplex PCR reads in MiXCR, keeping a single row per CDR3 protein. The sample holds approximately 620,000 distinct CDR3 sequences, over 11% seen once. This clonotype showed up many times. Its antigen is undetermined. This TCR derives from a woman in her 30s with Graves' hyperthyroidism that later progressed to Graves' ophthalmopathy. The sample taken for sequencing was blood.

CDR3 residues: CASSFLGQATDTQYF. The CDR3 DNA is TGTGCCAGCAGTTTCTTAGGACAGGCAACAGATACGCAGTATTTT. The chain links TRBV28 to TRBJ2-3, with 7 positions matching TRBD1. V dropped 3 bases and J dropped 3; count of bases not matched to a gene: 6. This CDR3 is 15 amino acids long. The germline gives CDR1 MDHEN, CDR2 SYDVKM.